Shown below are 17 T cell receptor beta chains from a single sample sequenced in a study of blood T cell repertoires in COVID-19. The protocol was immunoSEQ multiplex PCR, while the TCRdb copy is restricted to in-frame clones and leaves out a portion. Here the sample spans about 150,000 clones, 70% to 85% being singletons. Sample: peripheral blood. These receptors were taken from a woman aged 55 to 70 with acute or convalescent COVID-19.

The rearrangement joins TRBV18 to TRBJ1-2, with 10 bases identical to TRBD1. CDR3 length: 13 amino acids. J was trimmed by 8 bases and V by 6 bases; bases with no gene match: 6. Germline V gene data show CDR1 as KGHSH and CDR2 as LQKENI. CDR3 in DNA: TGTGCCAGCTCCCCTGACAGGGGGCAAGGCTACACCTTC. It yields the protein CASSPDRGQGYTF.

V and J are TRBV18 and TRBJ1-2; tentatively, D is TRBD1 (5 bases). Germline V gene data show CDR1 as KGHSH and CDR2 as LQKENI. Trimming cost V 3 bases and J 6 bases, with 14 bases left between them. CDR3 length: 14 residues. This CDR3 reads CASSPRGAGNGYTF. In DNA, the CDR3 is TGTGCCAGCTCACCCCGGGGCGCGGGAAATGGCTACACCTTC.

This clone occurred a few times. The chain couples TRBV5-8 to TRBJ1-2; D not resolved. Germline V CDR1 and CDR2: SGHTS, YDEGEE. V was pared by 1 base and J by 8 bases, with 15 bases between. CDR3 length: 14 amino acids. The CDR3 is CASSLPEIGRGYTF. DNA of the CDR3: TGTGCCAGCAGCTTGCCGGAGATCGGTAGAGGCTACACCTTC. Supplemented by reference TRBV5-8 and TRBJ1-2, the full variable domain reads EAGVTQSPTHLIKTRGQQATLRCSPISGHTSVYWYQQALGLGLQFLLWYDEGEERNRGNFPPRFSGRQFPNYSSELNVNALELEDSALYLCASSLPEIGRGYTFGSGTRLTVV.

This sequence joins TRBV24-1 and TRBJ2-3; 11 positions agree with TRBD2. The V gene end was trimmed by 3 bases and the J gene end by 2 bases; junction bases not matched to a gene: 3. There are 16 residues in the CDR3. Germline V lookup: CDR1 KGHDR, CDR2 SFDVKD. This CDR3 reads CATSDASGGFTDTQYF. DNA of the CDR3: TGTGCCACCAGTGATGCTAGCGGGGGGTTCACAGATACGCAGTATTTT.

The chain carries TRBV7-9 and TRBJ2-7; no clear D. The CDR3 is 12 residues long. Trimming shortened V by 1 base and J by 6 bases, and 7 bases separated the two germline ends. The germline V gene has CDR1 SEHNR and CDR2 FQNEAQ (reference sequence). Written as DNA, the CDR3 is TGTGCCAGCAGCTTAGGGCTGATCGAGCAGTACTTC. Encoded protein: CASSLGLIEQYF.

The chain couples TRBV7-2 to TRBJ2-7; 8 bases align to TRBD1. Per the germline V gene, CDR1 is SGHTA and CDR2 is FQGNSA. The CDR3 sequence is 15 residues long. J lost 4 bases, V lost 4 bases, and 9 bases had no gene match. The CDR3 DNA follows: TGTGCCAGCAGCTCCGGATCTAACAGGGGGTACGAGCAGTACGTC. Its protein product is CASSSGSNRGYEQYV.

V gene TRBV18 combines with J gene TRBJ1-1; TRBD1 aligns across 12 bases. Germline V CDR1 and CDR2: KGHSH, LQKENI. With V trimmed by 3 bases and J by 1 base, 9 bases remained unmatched. The CDR3 length is 18 residues. CDR3 region: CASSPRGGQGAPNTEAFF. The CDR3 bases are TGTGCCAGCTCACCCCGGGGGGGACAGGGGGCCCCGAACACTGAAGCTTTCTTT.

This rearrangement joins TRBV4-1 to TRBJ1-6, with 8 bases that match TRBD1. The CDR3 sequence is 16 residues long. Looked up from germline, CDR1 is MGHRA and CDR2 is YSYEKL. Trimming removed 2 bases from V and 7 bases from J; junction bases left unmatched: 7. CDR3: CASSQSGQGRNSPLHF. The CDR3 DNA reads TGCGCCAGCAGCCAATCTGGACAGGGCAGGAATTCACCCCTCCACTTT.

This clone has only a few counts. The V call is TRBV6-2 or TRBV6-3, the J call TRBJ2-7; tentative D call: TRBD2 (6 bases). V was clipped by 0 bases and J by 3 bases, with 12 bases between them. Per germline, CDR1 MNHEY and CDR2 SVGEGT. This CDR3 spans 15 amino acids. CDR3 sequence (DNA): TGTGCCAGCAGTTACTCGGCGGGGATTATCTACGAGCAGTACTTC. It yields the protein CASSYSAGIIYEQYF.

The V gene is TRBV5-6, the J gene TRBJ1-3, with 7 bases identical to TRBD1. This CDR3 has 17 amino acids. The V segment lost 1 base and the J segment 3 bases; nucleotides outside the gene matches: 10. The V gene's germline CDR1 is SGHDT and CDR2 YYEEEE. Written as DNA, the CDR3 is TGTGCCAGCAGCTTGTCTGAGACAGGGCGACTTGGAAACACCATATATTTT. Translating gives CASSLSETGRLGNTIYF.

V is TRBV7-8 and J is TRBJ2-3, with TRBD1 identical over 10 bases. This CDR3 has 15 residues. Germline V lookup: CDR1 SGHVS, CDR2 FQNEAQ. Germline trimming cut 4 bases from V and 1 base from J; bases unmatched to any gene: 2. CDR3 DNA sequence: TGTGCCAGCAGCTCGGGACAGGGGCGCACAGATACGCAGTATTTT. It translates to CASSSGQGRTDTQYF.

The chain carries TRBV21-1 and TRBJ1-2; the table's D call of TRBD1 was not tested on the DNA. TRBV21-1 is a known pseudogene. This CDR3 region has 17 residues. CDR3 region: CASSKVPGQGVGYGYTF. DNA of the CDR3: TGTGCCAGCAGCAAAGTGCCGGGACAGGGGGTGGGGTATGGCTACACCTTC.

The chain combines TRBV7-9 with TRBJ1-2; possibly TRBD1 for D (5 bases). Trimming took off 2 bases at V and 0 bases at J, with 10 bases between the two ends. CDR3 length: 15 residues. Germline CDR1 SEHNR, CDR2 FQNEAQ (reference sequence). CDR3 in amino acids: CASSLYGGTNYGYTF. CDR3 nucleotide sequence: TGTGCCAGCAGCTTATACGGGGGAACTAACTATGGCTACACCTTC.

The V and J genes are TRBV5-4 and TRBJ1-1, with TRBD1 matching over 9 bases. There are 16 residues in the CDR3. From germline, CDR1 is SGHNT and CDR2 YYREEE (reference sequence). Trimming at V came to 4 bases and at J to 1 base, leaving 8 bases not matched to a gene. CDR3 in DNA: TGTGCCAGCAGCCGGGACAGGGTGGTTCAGAACACTGAAGCTTTCTTT. This encodes CASSRDRVVQNTEAFF.

This clone showed up just once. This sequence joins TRBV4-1 and TRBJ1-1; perhaps TRBD1 as D (5 bases). Trimming cost V 0 bases and J 1 base, with 12 bases left between them. CDR3 size: 16 residues. Per the germline V gene, CDR1 is MGHRA and CDR2 is YSYEKL. In DNA form, the CDR3 reads TGCGCCAGCAGCCAAGATCTTACCGGGGGGAACACTGAAGCTTTCTTT. This gives the protein CASSQDLTGGNTEAFF.

Written as DNA, the CDR3 is TGTGCCAGCAGCTTGCCTAGCGGCTACGAGCAGTACGTC. It translates to CASSLPSGYEQYV. The chain employs TRBV5-6 and TRBJ2-7; the match to TRBD2 covers 7 bases. The CDR3 has 13 residues. Germline V gene sequence: CDR1 SGHDT, CDR2 YYEEEE. After removal of 1 base from V and 3 bases from J, the junction contained 1 base not matched to a gene.

The CDR3 bases are TGTGCCAGCAGCTTAGTGTTCAGTTACGAGCAGTACTTC. It specifies CASSLVFSYEQYF. The chain is built from TRBV7-9 and TRBJ2-7; D remains unclear. This CDR3 has 13 amino acids. V gave up 1 base and J gave up 4 bases, with 8 bases separating them. The germline V gene encodes CDR1 SEHNR and CDR2 FQNEAQ (reference sequence).